The 9 T cell receptor beta chains below were found in one sample sequenced in a study of T cells during gluten challenge in celiac disease. Cells were tetramer-binding CD4+ effector-memory gut-homing T cells. Paired single-cell TRA and TRB sequences were amplified by three nested PCRs with multiplexed primers. TCRdb re-derived calls from the single-cell sequencing reads in MiXCR, one entry per CDR3 protein. The sample holds roughly 89 distinct CDR3 sequences. Material: gluten-specific CD4+ T cells sorted from blood using tetramers, obtained at baseline or on day 6, 14 or 28 of gluten challenge (not recorded which). These TCRs come from a female donor with celiac disease.

The rearrangement joins TRBV7-2 to TRBJ2-3; 7 nucleotides line up with TRBD2. Per the germline V gene, CDR1 is SGHTA and CDR2 is FQGNSA. Trimming at V came to 2 bases and at J to 6 bases, leaving 8 bases not matched to a gene. The CDR3 runs 15 residues. The CDR3 DNA reads as TGTGCCAGCAGCTTACGTGTCGGGGGAGGGGATACGCAGTATTTT. This codes for CASSLRVGGGDTQYF.

This clonotype has a handful of counts. The J gene is TRBJ1-3, the V gene TRBV28, with D possibly matching TRBD1 (6 bases). The CDR3 covers 15 residues. The germline V gene has CDR1 MDHEN and CDR2 SYDVKM. Trimming shortened V by 4 bases and J by 1 base, and 11 bases separated the two germline ends. DNA for the CDR3: TGTGCCAGCAGTTCCCAGGGGATATCTGGAAACACCATATATTTT. This sequence encodes CASSSQGISGNTIYF.

This chain joins TRBV7-2 and TRBJ1-1; a possible D gene is TRBD1 (5 bases). CDR3 size: 14 residues. CDR1 and CDR2 from the germline V gene are SGHTA and FQGNSA. V was cut by 3 bases and J by 4 bases, with 12 bases left in between. Here the CDR3 DNA reads TGTGCCAGCAGCTTCTCTGGGGGTATCACTGAAGCTTTCTTT. Protein: CASSFSGGITEAFF.

The sample holds a few counts of this clonotype. The chain carries TRBV19 and TRBJ2-2; D is possibly TRBD2 (6 bases). CDR1 and CDR2 from the germline V gene are LNHDA and SQIVND (reference sequence). CDR3 length: 16 amino acids. V was pared by 3 bases and J by 5 bases, with 16 bases between. The CDR3 DNA reads TGTGCCAGTAGTATCTTCGGGAGCTTTGAGACCGGGGAGCTGTTTTTT. It specifies CASSIFGSFETGELFF.

This clonotype turned up a few times. J is TRBJ2-3 and V is TRBV7-2; D is unclear. CDR1 is SGHTA, CDR2 FQGNSA, per germline. Trimming took off 5 bases at V and 2 bases at J, with 8 bases between the two ends. The length of the CDR3 is 13 residues. CDR3 nucleotides: TGTGCCAGCAGCGTGCGAACCACAGATACGCAGTATTTT. Translated: CASSVRTTDTQYF.

The rearrangement links TRBV7-2 to TRBJ2-5; D is possibly TRBD2 (5 bases). The ends were cut back, 1 base at V and 0 bases at J, with 15 bases in the middle. Germline V CDR1 and CDR2: SGHTA, FQGNSA. The CDR3 length is 17 residues. CDR3 bases: TGTGCCAGCAGCTTAGTGGTGGGAGTGTTGTACCAAGAGACCCAGTACTTC. It is translated as CASSLVVGVLYQETQYF.

By share of the sample, this clonotype is hyperexpanded. This chain links TRBV7-2 with TRBJ2-2; unclear D gene. Trimming cost V 2 bases and J 7 bases, with 14 bases left between them. Germline CDR1 is SGHTA and CDR2 is FQGNSA. CDR3 size: 15 residues. The CDR3 DNA is TGTGCCAGCAGCTTAAGGAGTCTAGACGGCGGGGAGCTGTTTTTT. Protein: CASSLRSLDGGELFF. Looking up the rest from reference TRBV7-2 and TRBJ2-2 gives the full variable domain: GAGVSQSPSNKVTEKGKDVELRCDPISGHTALYWYRQSLGQGLEFLIYFQGNSAPDKSGLPSDRFSAERTGGSVSTLTIQRTQQEDSAVYLCASSLRSLDGGELFFGEGSRLTVL.

This clonotype is labeled hyperexpanded. J is TRBJ2-1 and V is TRBV7-3; D may match TRBD1 or TRBD2 (5 bases each). V lost 5 bases to trimming and J lost 7 bases, with 24 bases between them. Germline assignment: CDR1 SGHTA and CDR2 FQGTGA. The CDR3 sequence is 17 residues long. DNA of the CDR3: TGTGCCAGCAGCCCATTGGCAGGAGGACACCTTAGGAATGAGCAGTTCTTC. Translated, it gives CASSPLAGGHLRNEQFF.

This clonotype was detected once. V usage is TRBV19 and J usage is TRBJ1-5; no reliable D call. The CDR3 extends over 13 amino acids. Trimming stripped 5 bases from V and 9 bases from J, with 14 bases between. Germline CDR1 reads LNHDA; CDR2 reads SQIVND (reference sequence). CDR3 sequence reads: CASSAPPIGPQHF. For the CDR3, the DNA is TGTGCCAGTAGTGCCCCTCCGATCGGGCCCCAGCATTTT.